This is a list of T cell receptor beta chains from one sample in a study of OX40 agonist ivuxolimab in advanced cancers. Using immunoSEQ multiplex PCR, the repertoire was profiled, and TCRdb retains in-frame clones only, with some absent. Among approximately 74,000 clones, over 75% were seen once, and the ten largest hold roughly 0.5%. Here the sequenced sample was CD4+ or CD8+ T cells sorted from blood, taken in a trial of the OX40 agonist ivuxolimab. The receptors shown here come from an adult with an advanced solid tumor such as melanoma, head and neck, liver or kidney cancer. Both conserved end residues are part of each CDR3. D genes are given only for firm matches. Clone size, where shown, is once, few, many, or a class for clones that have expanded.

TRBV5-1	TRBJ2-2	.	.	CASSQSLPGELFF	TGCGCCAGCAGCCAATCGCTGCCCGGGGAGCTGTTTTTT
TRBV2	TRBJ2-3	.	.	CASSLGGSTDTQYF	TGTGCCAGCAGCCTGGGGGGTAGCACAGATACGCAGTATTTT
TRBV28	TRBJ1-1	.	few	CASKLFTGNTEAFF	TGTGCCAGCAAACTCTTTACAGGGAACACTGAAGCTTTCTTT
TRBV7-8	TRBJ1-6	.	.	CASSRHRKGNSPLHF	TGTGCCAGCAGCAGACACAGAAAAGGGAATTCACCCCTCCACTTT
TRBV7-2	TRBJ1-1	.	.	CASSLSPSTGTEAFF	TGTGCCAGCAGCCTAAGTCCTTCTACGGGCACTGAAGCTTTCTTT
TRBV19	TRBJ2-1	.	.	CASSASSSASEQFF	TGTGCCAGTAGTGCTTCTAGCTCCGCCAGTGAGCAGTTCTTC
TRBV27	TRBJ1-1	.	.	CASSLSRRGLWDTEAFF	TGTGCCAGCAGTTTATCTCGGCGGGGGCTTTGGGACACTGAAGCTTTCTTT
TRBV19	TRBJ1-1	TRBD1	.	CASSTTGGVGAFF	TGTGCCAGTAGTACTACAGGGGGCGTAGGGGCTTTCTTT
TRBV11-2	TRBJ1-5	.	.	CASSLEGIGQPQHF	TGTGCCAGCAGCTTAGAGGGTATCGGTCAGCCCCAGCATTTT
TRBV30	TRBJ1-4	TRBD1	.	CAWSVGTGLEKLFF	TGTGCCTGGAGTGTAGGGACAGGGCTCGAAAAACTGTTTTTT
TRBV5-5	TRBJ1-1	.	.	CASSPHRGGEDTEAFF	TGTGCCAGCAGCCCCCACCGTGGGGGGGAGGACACTGAAGCTTTCTTT
TRBV5-1	TRBJ2-2	.	.	CASSTGTSLTGELFF	TGCGCCAGCAGCACCGGGACATCACTCACCGGGGAGCTGTTTTTT
TRBV5-1	TRBJ1-3	TRBD1	.	CASSSGQGNTIYF	TGCGCCAGCAGCTCGGGACAGGGTAACACCATATATTTT
TRBV27	TRBJ2-7	.	.	CASSSSRQALRTSNRPEQYF	TGTGCCAGCAGTTCCTCCCGACAGGCCCTAAGGACGAGTAACCGCCCCGAGCAGTACTTC
TRBV21-1	TRBJ2-7	.	.	CASRLAAEQYF	TGTGCCAGCCGCCTTGCGGCCGAGCAGTACTTC
TRBV5-1	TRBJ2-6	.	few	CASSLGGPGANVLTF	TGCGCCAGCAGCTTGGGGGGGCCTGGGGCCAACGTCCTGACTTTC
TRBV19	TRBJ1-2	TRBD1	.	CASSRTGPNTYGYTF	TGTGCCAGTAGCCGGACAGGGCCGAACACCTATGGCTACACCTTC
TRBV29-1	TRBJ1-1	.	.	CSVGRGDTEAFF	TGCAGCGTAGGTAGGGGGGACACTGAAGCTTTCTTT
TRBV6-6	TRBJ2-7	TRBD2	.	CASSHGVAGGYEQYF	TGTGCCAGCAGTCACGGAGTAGCGGGGGGTTACGAGCAGTACTTC
TRBV7-9	TRBJ1-4	.	.	CASSFGDYATNEKLFF	TGTGCCAGCAGCTTCGGCGATTATGCAACTAATGAAAAACTGTTTTTT
TRBV5-8	TRBJ1-3	.	.	CASSWGRVTGNTIYF	TGTGCCAGCAGCTGGGGGCGGGTAACTGGAAACACCATATATTTT
TRBV7-9	TRBJ2-2	TRBD1	.	CASSLGQGIGELFF	TGTGCCAGCAGCTTGGGACAGGGGATCGGGGAGCTGTTTTTT
TRBV28	TRBJ1-1	.	.	CASSPIDRRNTEAFF	TGTGCCAGCAGTCCTATAGACAGGAGGAACACTGAAGCTTTCTTT
TRBV11-2	TRBJ1-2	.	.	CASSLGGRGGYTF	TGTGCCAGCAGCTTAGGGGGCAGGGGCGGCTACACCTTC
TRBV4-1	TRBJ2-1	TRBD2	.	CASSQAPGTSGRLGNEQFF	TGCGCCAGCAGCCAAGCCCCCGGGACTAGCGGGAGGCTGGGCAATGAGCAGTTCTTC
TRBV27	TRBJ1-2	TRBD1	.	CASSLSTGINGYTF	TGTGCCAGCAGTTTATCGACAGGGATCAATGGCTACACCTTC
TRBV25-1	TRBJ1-1	.	.	CASSEYLSGTEAFF	TGTGCCAGCAGTGAATACCTGAGTGGCACTGAAGCTTTCTTT
TRBV5-6	TRBJ1-2	TRBD1	.	CASSSDRVYGYTF	TGTGCCAGCAGCTCGGACAGGGTCTATGGCTACACCTTC
TRBV5-8	TRBJ2-5	TRBD2	.	CASMDLAGGIETQYF	TGTGCCAGCATGGACCTAGCGGGAGGGATAGAGACCCAGTACTTC
TRBV27	TRBJ2-1	TRBD1	.	CASSNRDRPFPEQFF	TGTGCCAGCAGTAACCGGGACAGGCCTTTTCCTGAGCAGTTCTTC
TRBV6-5	TRBJ1-5	.	few	CASSQTDSNQPQHF	TGTGCCAGCAGCCAAACAGATAGCAATCAGCCCCAGCATTTT
TRBV25-1	TRBJ1-4	TRBD1	.	CASSPERGTGEEKLFF	TGTGCCAGCAGTCCGGAACGGGGGACAGGGGAAGAAAAACTGTTTTTT
TRBV4-2	TRBJ1-1	.	.	CASSQEATGVTEAFF	TGTGCCAGCAGCCAAGAAGCGACGGGGGTCACTGAAGCTTTCTTT
TRBV5-4	TRBJ2-3	TRBD2	.	CASGSGGGGTDTQYF	TGTGCCAGCGGCTCGGGGGGGGGCGGCACAGATACGCAGTATTTT
TRBV6-6	TRBJ2-3	TRBD2	.	CASSYPAGMTDTQYF	TGTGCCAGCAGTTACCCAGCGGGAATGACAGATACGCAGTATTTT
TRBV7-9	TRBJ1-4	.	.	CASSLGGGLPPNEKLFF	TGTGCCAGCAGCTTAGGAGGAGGGTTGCCTCCTAATGAAAAACTGTTTTTT
TRBV18	TRBJ2-3	.	once	CASSPNGAGFDTQYF	TGTGCCAGCTCACCGAATGGGGCAGGGTTCGATACGCAGTATTTT
TRBV19	TRBJ2-1	TRBD2	.	CASSIGPGLAGNEQFF	TGTGCCAGTAGTATAGGACCGGGACTAGCGGGTAATGAGCAGTTCTTC
TRBV18	TRBJ2-7	TRBD1	.	CASSPPGQGRPSF	TGTGCCAGCTCACCACCGGGACAGGGGCGACCCAGTTTC
TRBV29-1	TRBJ1-1	TRBD1	.	CSVDAGGKTEAFF	TGCAGCGTTGACGCAGGGGGAAAGACTGAAGCTTTCTTT
TRBV18	TRBJ1-1	.	.	CASSDRYTEAFF	TGTGCCAGCTCAGACAGATACACTGAAGCTTTCTTT
TRBV19	TRBJ1-3	TRBD1	.	CASSIDRTGKNTIYF	TGTGCCAGTAGTATTGATCGGACAGGGAAAAACACCATATATTTT
TRBV5-1	TRBJ2-1	TRBD2	once	CASSLGAGVSYNEQFF	TGCGCCAGCAGCTTGGGGGCGGGGGTCTCCTACAATGAGCAGTTCTTC
TRBV7-2	TRBJ2-5	.	.	CASSRRGGAGETQYF	TGTGCCAGCAGCCGAAGGGGGGGGGCTGGAGAGACCCAGTACTTC
TRBV2	TRBJ1-5	.	few	CASSDQIYQPQHF	TGTGCCAGCAGTGACCAGATCTATCAGCCCCAGCATTTT
TRBV29-1	TRBJ1-1	.	.	CSVERWREAFF	TGCAGCGTTGAACGGTGGCGGGAAGCTTTCTTT
TRBV29-1	TRBJ2-4	TRBD2	.	CSVVPAGDIQYF	TGCAGCGTTGTCCCCGCGGGAGACATTCAGTACTTC
TRBV19	TRBJ1-5	.	.	CASSTPGLNQPQHF	TGTGCCAGTAGTACGCCAGGGCTGAATCAGCCCCAGCATTTT
TRBV2	TRBJ1-6	.	once	CASSEPQPVYNSPLHF	TGTGCCAGCAGTGAACCGCAACCCGTCTATAATTCACCCCTCCACTTT